This T cell receptor beta chain was identified in a study of CD8+ T cells in alopecia areata. Study context: Twice daily, treated patients received 5 to 10 mg of oral tofacitinib.

Trimming stripped 4 bases from V and 3 bases from J, with 10 bases between. This CDR3 has 13 amino acids. Germline CDR1 SQVTM, CDR2 ANQGSEA. Patients with alopecia areata provided lesional scalp punch biopsies as well as peripheral blood. Remarks on this clone: Its specificity is unknown.

RNA was extracted and reverse transcribed into cDNA as the sequencing template. TCRdb keeps only in-frame clones here, not all; method: immunoSEQ multiplex PCR. The table has over 150,000 clones, about 60% seen once. Study results and caveats: Against the mouse data, patients shared TCRs less clearly, possibly for HLA reasons.

The gene calls are TRBV29-1 and TRBJ1-5, with D unclear. The source is a human donor with alopecia areata. The source was CD4+ T cells sorted from blood, collected at week 0. CDR3: CSVGVNTNQPQHF. The CDR3 DNA reads as TGCAGCGTTGGAGTTAATACCAATCAGCCCCAGCATTTT.